A single sample gave rise to the 32 T cell receptor beta chains below, sequenced in a study of T cell changes during pregnancy in multiple sclerosis. TCRdb's table, derived via immunoSEQ multiplex PCR, lists solely in-frame clones and lacks some. The profile shows about 51,000 clones, 85% to 95% of them singletons. Sequencing was performed on CD4+ T cells from peripheral blood mononuclear cells, taken in the third trimester of pregnancy. These receptors originate from a female donor with multiple sclerosis, enrolled in a pregnancy study.

The rearrangement links TRBV5-1 to TRBJ2-5; TRBD1 might be the D (5 bases). Germline values: CDR1 SGHRS, CDR2 YFSETQ. CDR3 size: 13 residues. The V end was cut by 1 base, the J end by 2 bases, with 6 bases between. Here the CDR3 reads CASSLKGQETQYF. The CDR3 nucleotides are TGCGCCAGCAGCTTGAAGGGGCAAGAGACCCAGTACTTC. Using reference TRBV5-1 and TRBJ2-5 for the parts outside the CDR3, the full variable domain is KAGVTQTPRYLIKTRGQQVTLSCSPISGHRSVSWYQQTPGQGLQFLFEYFSETQRNKGNFPGRFSGRQFSNSRSEMNVSTLELGDSALYLCASSLKGQETQYFGPGTRLLVL.

This sequence joins TRBV27 and TRBJ2-5, with 12 nucleotides matching TRBD2. Germline assignment: CDR1 MNHEY and CDR2 SMNVEV (reference sequence). The length of the CDR3 is 14 residues. The J segment lost 8 bases and the V segment lost 2 bases, leaving 3 bases of the junction unmatched. Here the CDR3 DNA reads TGTGCCAGCAGTTTACTAGCGGGAGGGGAAACCCAGTACTTC. Its translation: CASSLLAGGETQYF.

V and J are TRBV5-1 and TRBJ2-2; TRBD2 agrees at 7 bases. The CDR3 sequence is 15 residues long. The germline gives CDR1 SGHRS, CDR2 YFSETQ. V was clipped by 4 bases and J by 3 bases; unmatched bases: 6. The DNA of the CDR3 is TGCGCCAGCAGCCTCAGCGGGAAGGACACCGGGGAGCTGTTTTTT. Amino acid sequence: CASSLSGKDTGELFF.

The J gene is TRBJ2-3, the V gene TRBV5-4; 7 nucleotides align to TRBD1. Germline-derived CDR1 and CDR2 are SGHNT and YYREEE (reference sequence). This CDR3 has 13 residues. Losses at the gene ends were 1 base for V and 4 bases for J; bases not matched to a gene: 0. For the CDR3, the DNA is TGTGCCAGCAGCTTGAGGGGGCCAGATACGCAGTATTTT. Residues: CASSLRGPDTQYF.

V and J are TRBV5-6 and TRBJ2-2, with D tentatively TRBD2 (6 bases). This CDR3 comprises 15 residues. V gave up 0 bases and J gave up 5 bases, with 11 bases separating them. Germline V gene sequence: CDR1 SGHDT, CDR2 YYEEEE. CDR3: CASSLGVRGTGELFF. The CDR3 DNA reads TGTGCCAGCAGCTTGGGAGTTCGGGGGACCGGGGAGCTGTTTTTT.

The chain joins TRBV5-6 to TRBJ2-7; 7 nucleotides match TRBD1. In germline, CDR1 is SGHDT, CDR2 YYEEEE. V gave up 4 bases and J gave up 0 bases; unmatched junction bases: 4. The length of the CDR3 is 14 residues. CDR3 in amino acids: CASSQQGLSYEQYF. Here the CDR3 DNA reads TGTGCCAGCAGCCAACAGGGGCTCTCCTACGAGCAGTACTTC.

As to this clone: One end of the junction varies from germline; a read error may be responsible. The rearrangement uses TRBV5-4 and TRBJ2-3, with 10 positions matching TRBD1. Germline CDR1 SGHNT, CDR2 YYREEE (reference sequence). The CDR3 is made up of 15 amino acids. CDR3 amino acids: CASSLDRGATDTQYF. CDR3 DNA sequence: TGTGCCAGCAGTTTGGACAGGGGGGCAACAGATACGCAGTATTTT. Using reference TRBV5-4 and TRBJ2-3 for the parts outside the CDR3, the full variable domain is ETGVTQSPTHLIKTRGQQVTLRCSSQSGHNTVSWYQQALGQGPQFIFQYYREEENGRGNFPPRFSGLQFPNYSSELNVNALELDDSALYLCASSLDRGATDTQYFGPGTRLTVL.

The CDR3 is CASSGWGGGNQPQHF. The CDR3 DNA reads as TGTGCCAGTAGTGGTTGGGGGGGAGGCAATCAGCCCCAGCATTTT. The chain joins TRBV19 to TRBJ1-5; perhaps TRBD1 as D (5 bases). The length of the CDR3 is 15 residues. Germline values: CDR1 LNHDA, CDR2 SQIVND (reference sequence). V was cut by 5 bases and J by 2 bases, with 13 bases left in between.

The V call is TRBV25-1, the J call TRBJ2-7; 8 bases agree with TRBD1. The germline V gene encodes CDR1 MGHDK and CDR2 SYGVNS. The CDR3 is 13 amino acids. Germline trimming cut 4 bases from V and 6 bases from J; bases unmatched to any gene: 5. CDR3 amino acids: CASSGARGREQYF. In DNA form, the CDR3 reads TGTGCCAGCAGTGGAGCCAGGGGGCGCGAGCAGTACTTC.

This chain links TRBV7-2 with TRBJ1-4; D perhaps matches TRBD1 (5 bases). This CDR3 is 15 amino acids long. The germline V gene has CDR1 SGHTA and CDR2 FQGNSA. V was shortened by 5 bases and J by 5 bases, with 15 bases between the two germline ends. Here the CDR3 DNA reads TGTGCCAGCAGCGTATCAGGAGGGGCAAATGAAAAACTGTTTTTT. Its translation: CASSVSGGANEKLFF.

The rearrangement links TRBV11-2 to TRBJ2-1, with 13 bases lining up with TRBD2. The CDR3 consists of 17 residues. The germline CDR1 and CDR2 sequences are SGHAT and FQNNGV. V trimming: 0 bases; J trimming: 2 bases; junction bases outside the gene matches: 1. The DNA for the CDR3 is TGTGCCAGCAGCTTAGAACTAGCGGGAGGGCCCTACAATGAGCAGTTCTTC. This sequence encodes CASSLELAGGPYNEQFF.

The chain has TRBV7-9 and TRBJ1-1; D gene ambiguous. Trimming removed 1 base from V and 7 bases from J, with 13 bases in between. CDR1 and CDR2 (germline): SEHNR, FQNEAQ (reference sequence). The CDR3 runs 14 residues. The DNA for the CDR3 is TGTGCCAGCAGCTTAGGTGTGGTCAGTAATGAAGCTTTCTTT. It specifies CASSLGVVSNEAFF.

This chain connects TRBV10-3 to TRBJ2-7; 9 bases agree with TRBD1. Germline lookup yields CDR1 ENHRY and CDR2 SYGVKD. V shed 8 bases, J shed 5 bases, and the junction held 10 bases outside the gene matches. CDR3 length equals 14 residues. The CDR3 DNA is TGTGCCATCTCCCCCGGGACAGGGTCTAACGAGCAGTACTTC. Translated, it gives CAISPGTGSNEQYF.

The chain is built from TRBV29-1 and TRBJ2-3; no firm D call. Trimming took 2 bases from V and 6 from J, leaving 6 bases between them. Per the germline V gene, CDR1 is SQVTM and CDR2 is ANQGSEA. The CDR3 has 11 residues. CDR3 nucleotide sequence: TGCAGCGTTGAATGGCGGGATACGCAGTATTTT. Amino acids: CSVEWRDTQYF.

This clone is a singleton in its sample. This chain uses TRBV5-6 with TRBJ1-2; 9 bases fit TRBD1. With V trimmed by 2 bases and J by 4 bases, 9 bases remained unmatched. This CDR3 contains 16 residues. Germline V gives CDR1 SGHDT, CDR2 YYEEEE. The CDR3 spells CASSFSGTGRGYGYTF. CDR3 sequence (DNA): TGTGCCAGCAGCTTTTCCGGGACAGGGCGAGGCTATGGCTACACCTTC.

The chain recombines TRBV7-2 with TRBJ2-7; 7 bases line up with TRBD2. This CDR3 is built from 14 residues. The J segment lost 6 bases and the V segment lost 3 bases, leaving 8 bases of the junction unmatched. The germline V gene has CDR1 SGHTA and CDR2 FQGNSA. The CDR3 DNA follows: TGTGCCAGCAGCTTGGGGACTAACTCTCGCGAGCAGTACTTC. It codes for CASSLGTNSREQYF.

The chain uses TRBV28 and TRBJ2-3; 12 bases are shared with TRBD2. This CDR3 is built from 17 residues. V was pared by 5 bases and J by 2 bases, with 8 bases of the junction left unmatched. Germline loops: CDR1 MDHEN, CDR2 SYDVKM. The CDR3 DNA reads TGTGCCAGCAGTCCCCCGGGACTAGCGGGCCACACAGATACGCAGTATTTT. As protein: CASSPPGLAGHTDTQYF.

This sequence joins TRBV5-5 and TRBJ2-7; a possible D gene is TRBD2 (6 bases). Germline lookup yields CDR1 SGHKS and CDR2 YYEKEE (reference sequence). Trimming removed 4 bases at V and 7 bases at J, with 21 bases between. The CDR3 loop spans 15 amino acids. Written as DNA, the CDR3 is TGTGCCAGCAGCGTACTTAGCGGCCTGGCGGGGGAGCAGTACTTC. Encoded protein: CASSVLSGLAGEQYF.

Remarks on this clone: Germline is not matched at one junction end, which may reflect a read error. This chain uses TRBV4-1 with TRBJ2-1, with 9 bases matching TRBD2. Per the germline V gene, CDR1 is MGHRA and CDR2 is YSYEKL. The CDR3 is 17 residues long. CDR3 region: CVSSQAPRAGTSSEQFF. DNA of the CDR3: TGCGTCAGCAGCCAAGCACCCCGTGCCGGGACTAGCTCTGAGCAGTTCTTC.

The chain employs TRBV18 and TRBJ1-5; D possibly corresponds to TRBD1 (5 bases). Germline CDR1 is KGHSH and CDR2 is LQKENI. The CDR3 is made up of 17 amino acids. Trimming left V 3 bases short and J 0 bases short, with 15 bases between. CDR3: CASSPVAGGHSNQPQHF. In DNA form, the CDR3 reads TGTGCCAGCTCACCTGTTGCGGGGGGTCATAGCAATCAGCCCCAGCATTTT.

A note on this clone: A junction end diverges from the germline sequence, so it may reflect a read error. The J gene is TRBJ2-1, the V gene TRBV7-2; D may be TRBD1 or TRBD2 (5 bases each). The CDR3 runs 15 residues. Germline lookup yields CDR1 SGHTA and CDR2 FQGNSA. This CDR3 reads CASSVAQGENNEQFF. The CDR3 DNA follows: TGTGCCAGCAGCGTAGCGCAGGGCGAGAACAATGAGCAGTTCTTC.

CDR3 amino acids: CASGGTSGRVPSYEQYF. The CDR3, as DNA: TGCGCCAGCGGGGGGACTAGCGGGAGGGTCCCCTCCTACGAGCAGTACTTC. The chain recombines TRBV5-1 with TRBJ2-7; 16 nucleotides line up with TRBD2. CDR1 and CDR2 (germline): SGHRS, YFSETQ. This CDR3 is 17 amino acids long. Trimming removed 7 bases from V and 0 bases from J; junction bases left unmatched: 7.

The chain recombines TRBV15 with TRBJ2-3; 10 bases fit TRBD2. Per germline, CDR1 LNHNV and CDR2 YYDKDF (reference sequence). There are 15 residues in the CDR3. Trimming at V came to 1 base and at J to 5 bases, leaving 3 bases not matched to a gene. CDR3 nucleotide sequence: TGTGCCACCAGCAGAGGGCTAGCGGGAGAAGATACGCAGTATTTT. Amino acid sequence: CATSRGLAGEDTQYF.

V is TRBV2 and J is TRBJ2-2, with 8 nucleotides matching TRBD1. The CDR3 loop spans 15 amino acids. The V gene end was trimmed by 6 bases and the J gene end by 2 bases; junction bases not matched to a gene: 5. Germline-derived CDR1 and CDR2 are SNHLY and FYNNEI. DNA for the CDR3: TGTGCCAGCAGGCCCGACAGGGGAAACACCGGGGAGCTGTTTTTT. Translation gives CASRPDRGNTGELFF.

The rearrangement joins TRBV7-2 to TRBJ2-3; the match to TRBD1 covers 9 bases. CDR3 length: 17 residues. V was pared by 1 base and J by 3 bases, with 8 bases of the junction left unmatched. CDR1 and CDR2 (germline): SGHTA, FQGNSA. CDR3 sequence reads: CASSLGRGTGRTDTQYF. The CDR3 nucleotides are TGTGCCAGCAGCTTAGGACGCGGGACAGGGAGAACAGATACGCAGTATTTT.

J is TRBJ2-7 and V is TRBV19; tentative D call: TRBD1 (6 bases). The germline V gene encodes CDR1 LNHDA and CDR2 SQIVND (reference sequence). V gave up 7 bases and J gave up 2 bases, with 18 bases separating them. The CDR3 has 15 amino acids. This CDR3 is CASTNGQGPPYEQYF. The CDR3 DNA follows: TGTGCCAGTACCAATGGGCAGGGGCCCCCCTACGAGCAGTACTTC.

Here the CDR3 reads CSAAHLDRTYNEQFF. The CDR3, as DNA: TGCAGCGCCGCGCACCTGGACAGGACGTACAATGAGCAGTTCTTC. The chain has TRBV29-1 and TRBJ2-1, with 7 bases identical to TRBD1. This CDR3 is 15 amino acids long. The ends lost 7 bases at V and 4 bases at J; junction bases unmatched: 13. CDR1 is SQVTM and CDR2 is ANQGSEA in the germline V gene.

The V call is TRBV9, the J call TRBJ1-1; D unclear. The ends were cut back, 0 bases at V and 5 bases at J, with 8 bases in the middle. Germline V gene sequence: CDR1 SGDLS, CDR2 YYNGEE. The length of the CDR3 is 13 residues. The CDR3 sequence is CASSVGRGTEAFF. The CDR3 region has the DNA TGTGCCAGCAGCGTAGGTCGAGGGACTGAAGCTTTCTTT.

CDR3: CASSSGQGGETQYF. The CDR3 DNA is TGTGCCAGCAGTTCGGGACAGGGGGGAGAGACCCAGTACTTC. This chain joins TRBV28 and TRBJ2-5, with 11 bases lining up with TRBD1. Trimming cost V 4 bases and J 4 bases; bases outside gene matches: 2. This CDR3 has 14 residues. Germline V gene sequence: CDR1 MDHEN, CDR2 SYDVKM.

The V gene is TRBV19, the J gene TRBJ2-5; 7 bases match TRBD2. CDR3 length: 13 residues. Germline values: CDR1 LNHDA, CDR2 SQIVND (reference sequence). J was trimmed by 7 bases and V by 3 bases; bases with no gene match: 5. For the CDR3, the DNA is TGTGCCAGTAGTATTGGGACTACGGGGACCCAGTACTTC. Its translation is CASSIGTTGTQYF.

The chain recombines TRBV4-2 with TRBJ2-1; the match to TRBD2 covers 7 bases. Trimming at V came to 4 bases and at J to 0 bases, leaving 6 bases not matched to a gene. The CDR3 spans 16 residues. Germline V gives CDR1 LGHNA, CDR2 YNFKEQ. The CDR3 DNA reads as TGTGCCAGCAGCCTAACAGCGGGACTCTCCTACAATGAGCAGTTCTTC. Its translation: CASSLTAGLSYNEQFF.

The chain employs TRBV7-9 and TRBJ2-2, with 10 bases that match TRBD1. Germline lookup yields CDR1 SEHNR and CDR2 FQNEAQ (reference sequence). Unmatched junction bases numbered 6, after V lost 5 bases and J lost 6 bases. The CDR3 contains 15 residues. This chain's CDR3 is CASSRTTGGPGELFF. CDR3 coding DNA: TGTGCCAGCAGCCGAACGACAGGGGGCCCCGGGGAGCTGTTTTTT.